This is a list of T cell receptor beta chains from one sample in a study of blood T cell repertoires in COVID-19. Repertoires were generated with immunoSEQ multiplex PCR, while TCRdb's copy carries only in-frame clones and drops some. Here the sample spans fewer than 150,000 clones, roughly 85% being singletons. The specimen was peripheral blood. These receptors were obtained from a human donor in a cohort sampled during active COVID-19. Both conserved end residues are part of each CDR3. Each record gives: J gene, D gene, clone size, V gene, CDR3 protein, CDR3 DNA. D genes are given only for firm matches. Clone size is not always given. Where it is, it says once, few, many or a class for expanded clones.

J gene: TRBJ1-3
D gene: TRBD1
clone size: .
V gene: TRBV3-1/TRBV3-2
CDR3 protein: CASSQERTILQPGTGDGNTIYF
CDR3 DNA: TGTGCCAGCAGCCAAGAGAGAACGATCCTCCAACCAGGGACAGGGGATGGAAACACCATATATTTT

J gene: TRBJ1-3
D gene: TRBD1
clone size: .
V gene: TRBV7-2
CDR3 protein: CASSSGQNSGNTIYF
CDR3 DNA: TGTGCCAGCAGCTCGGGACAGAACTCTGGAAACACCATATATTTT

J gene: TRBJ1-2
D gene: TRBD1
clone size: .
V gene: TRBV10-3
CDR3 protein: CAISLQGAEYGYTF
CDR3 DNA: TGTGCCATCAGTTTACAGGGGGCTGAGTATGGCTACACCTTC

J gene: TRBJ1-1
D gene: .
clone size: .
V gene: TRBV19
CDR3 protein: CASSTRGGFNTEAFF
CDR3 DNA: TGTGCCAGTAGTACTAGGGGAGGGTTCAACACTGAAGCTTTCTTT

J gene: TRBJ2-2
D gene: TRBD2
clone size: .
V gene: TRBV19
CDR3 protein: CASKTSGRGTGELFF
CDR3 DNA: TGTGCCAGTAAAACGAGCGGGAGAGGGACCGGGGAGCTGTTTTTT

J gene: TRBJ2-6
D gene: .
clone size: .
V gene: TRBV5-1
CDR3 protein: CASSLWGGVLSGANVLTF
CDR3 DNA: TGCGCCAGCAGCTTGTGGGGGGGCGTCCTCTCTGGGGCCAACGTCCTGACTTTC

J gene: TRBJ2-3
D gene: .
clone size: .
V gene: TRBV5-6
CDR3 protein: CASSSNRVSTDTQYF
CDR3 DNA: TGTGCCAGCAGCTCTAACAGGGTTTCAACAGATACGCAGTATTTT

J gene: TRBJ1-5
D gene: .
clone size: .
V gene: TRBV19
CDR3 protein: CASSIKGWGDSNQPQHF
CDR3 DNA: TGTGCCAGTAGTATAAAGGGGTGGGGGGACAGCAATCAGCCCCAGCATTTT

J gene: TRBJ1-6
D gene: TRBD1
clone size: .
V gene: TRBV30
CDR3 protein: CAWRGQGRSPLHF
CDR3 DNA: TGTGCCTGGAGAGGACAGGGAAGGTCACCCCTCCACTTT

J gene: TRBJ2-1
D gene: .
clone size: .
V gene: TRBV6-4
CDR3 protein: CASRFLAHQISRLYNEQFF
CDR3 DNA: TGTGCCAGCAGATTCCTAGCGCATCAAATCAGCCGCCTTTACAATGAGCAGTTCTTC

J gene: TRBJ1-1
D gene: .
clone size: .
V gene: TRBV11-2
CDR3 protein: CASSYGTEAFF
CDR3 DNA: TGTGCCAGCAGCTACGGGACAGAAGCTTTCTTT

J gene: TRBJ1-2
D gene: .
clone size: .
V gene: TRBV6-1
CDR3 protein: CASSDGVANYGYTF
CDR3 DNA: TGTGCCAGCAGTGACGGTGTAGCTAACTATGGCTACACCTTC

J gene: TRBJ1-2
D gene: TRBD1
clone size: .
V gene: TRBV7-3
CDR3 protein: CASSLGQGAGYGYTF
CDR3 DNA: TGTGCCAGCAGCTTAGGACAGGGGGCTGGTTATGGCTACACCTTC

J gene: TRBJ2-7
D gene: TRBD1
clone size: .
V gene: TRBV28
CDR3 protein: CASSFNRGHEQYF
CDR3 DNA: TGTGCCAGCAGTTTCAACAGGGGCCACGAGCAGTACTTC

J gene: TRBJ2-1
D gene: .
clone size: .
V gene: TRBV24-1
CDR3 protein: CATKGPALTDEQFF
CDR3 DNA: TGTGCCACCAAGGGGCCCGCTTTAACGGATGAGCAGTTCTTC

J gene: TRBJ2-4
D gene: TRBD1
clone size: .
V gene: TRBV10-3
CDR3 protein: CAISEPGTENIQYF
CDR3 DNA: TGTGCCATCAGTGAGCCCGGGACAGAAAACATTCAGTACTTC

J gene: TRBJ2-7
D gene: TRBD1
clone size: .
V gene: TRBV7-2
CDR3 protein: CASSPTGTGAYEQYF
CDR3 DNA: TGTGCCAGCAGCCCAACCGGGACAGGGGCCTACGAGCAGTACTTC

J gene: TRBJ2-3
D gene: .
clone size: few
V gene: TRBV2
CDR3 protein: CASSRTRGDTQYF
CDR3 DNA: TGTGCCAGCAGCAGGACTCGGGGAGATACGCAGTATTTT

J gene: TRBJ2-2
D gene: .
clone size: .
V gene: TRBV7-9
CDR3 protein: CASSFQGAISTGELFF
CDR3 DNA: TGTGCCAGCAGCTTCCAAGGAGCGATATCCACCGGGGAGCTGTTTTTT

J gene: TRBJ1-4
D gene: TRBD1
clone size: .
V gene: TRBV7-9
CDR3 protein: CASSVGDRFNEKLFF
CDR3 DNA: TGTGCCAGCAGCGTGGGGGACAGGTTTAATGAAAAACTGTTTTTT

J gene: TRBJ2-7
D gene: .
clone size: .
V gene: TRBV6-6
CDR3 protein: CASIKGNEQYF
CDR3 DNA: TGTGCCAGCATAAAGGGGAACGAGCAGTACTTC

J gene: TRBJ1-4
D gene: .
clone size: .
V gene: TRBV18
CDR3 protein: CASSPRVNEKLFF
CDR3 DNA: TGTGCCAGCTCACCGCGGGTTAATGAAAAACTGTTTTTT

J gene: TRBJ2-3
D gene: .
clone size: .
V gene: TRBV3-1/TRBV3-2
CDR3 protein: CASSQVAACRGSDTQYF
CDR3 DNA: TGTGCCAGCAGCCAAGTTGCAGCTTGCCGGGGGAGCGATACGCAGTATTTT

J gene: TRBJ1-5
D gene: .
clone size: few
V gene: TRBV7-8
CDR3 protein: CASSQTGYDQPQHF
CDR3 DNA: TGTGCCAGCAGCCAGACAGGTTACGATCAGCCCCAGCATTTT

J gene: TRBJ2-7
D gene: TRBD1
clone size: .
V gene: TRBV10-3
CDR3 protein: CAISDSGQGVPYEQYF
CDR3 DNA: TGTGCCATCAGTGACTCGGGACAGGGAGTGCCCTACGAGCAGTACTTC

J gene: TRBJ1-1
D gene: TRBD1
clone size: .
V gene: TRBV27
CDR3 protein: CASRQGQGVNTEAFF
CDR3 DNA: TGTGCCAGCAGGCAGGGACAGGGGGTGAACACTGAAGCTTTCTTT

J gene: TRBJ1-2
D gene: .
clone size: once
V gene: TRBV5-1
CDR3 protein: CASSLVQASSNYGYTF
CDR3 DNA: TGCGCCAGCAGCTTGGTTCAGGCCAGCTCTAACTATGGCTACACCTTC

J gene: TRBJ2-3
D gene: .
clone size: .
V gene: TRBV18
CDR3 protein: CASSRQATDTQYF
CDR3 DNA: TGTGCCAGCTCTCGACAGGCCACAGATACGCAGTATTTT